The rows below give T cell receptor beta chains drawn from one sample of a study of T-cell reconstitution after alpha-beta-depleted transplantation in children. TCRdb called the PCR reads again in MiXCR, with one record for every CDR3 protein. In the table there are 450,000 to 550,000 distinct CDR3 sequences, approximately 10% of which are singletons. The sample here was PBMCs, mostly from graft donor cells, taken 180 days after TCRalphabeta/CD19-depleted stem cell transplant. These receptors were obtained from a female patient between 2 and 10 years old who had a stem cell transplant for aplastic anemia, so the T cells may come from the graft donor. Each CDR3 is given with its conserved first and last residue. D genes are given only for firm matches. Clone size appears in some rows only: once, few, many, or a class for an expanded clone.

TRBJ1-5,TRBV24-1,.,few,CATSVGHNNQPQHF,TGTGCCACCAGTGTTGGGCATAACAATCAGCCCCAGCATTTT
TRBJ2-7,TRBV28,.,once,CASSLGSGEYEQYF,TGTGCCAGCAGTTTAGGGTCGGGGGAGTACGAGCAGTACTTC
TRBJ2-7,TRBV20-1,TRBD2,few,CSASASGTYEQYF,TGCAGTGCTAGCGCTAGCGGCACCTACGAGCAGTACTTC
TRBJ1-2,TRBV19,.,few,CATHPGQALGYTF,TGTGCCACCCACCCAGGGCAGGCACTTGGCTACACCTTC
TRBJ2-2,TRBV7-2,TRBD1,.,CASSGQATGELFF,TGTGCCAGCAGTGGACAGGCCACCGGGGAGCTGTTTTTT
TRBJ2-4,TRBV7-2,.,many,CASSLAGWDIQYF,TGTGCCAGCAGCTTAGCAGGGTGGGACATTCAGTACTTC
TRBJ2-1,TRBV28,TRBD2,.,CASSLWELAGRLGEQFF,TGTGCCAGCAGTTTATGGGAACTAGCGGGGAGATTGGGTGAGCAGTTCTTC
TRBJ2-7,TRBV4-2,TRBD2,many,CASSQDLRVAGKGVVTYEQYF,TGTGCCAGCAGCCAAGATCTGAGGGTAGCGGGAAAAGGGGTCGTAACCTACGAGCAGTACTTC
TRBJ2-7,TRBV5-1,.,.,CASVLEGSYEQYF,TGCGCCAGCGTCCTTGAGGGCTCCTACGAGCAGTACTTC
TRBJ2-7,TRBV19,TRBD2,few,CASSIEGGGYEQYF,TGTGCCAGTAGTATAGAGGGCGGGGGATACGAGCAGTACTTC
TRBJ1-2,TRBV18,TRBD1,few,CASSPGTGGDGYTF,TGTGCCAGCTCACCTGGGACAGGGGGCGATGGCTACACCTTC
TRBJ2-4,TRBV4-3,.,few,CASSQSGLLGTKNIQYF,TGCGCCAGCAGCCAATCCGGGCTCCTTGGGACCAAAAACATTCAGTACTTC
TRBJ2-7,TRBV5-5,.,.,CASSFPHKTYEQYF,TGTGCCAGCAGCTTTCCCCACAAGACCTACGAGCAGTACTTC
TRBJ2-1,TRBV10-3,TRBD2,.,CATVGGLADNEQFF,TGTGCCACCGTGGGAGGACTAGCGGACAATGAGCAGTTCTTC
TRBJ2-1,TRBV12-3/TRBV12-4,.,.,CASSFYASSYNEQFF,TGTGCCAGCAGTTTTTATGCTAGCTCCTACAATGAGCAGTTCTTC
TRBJ2-1,TRBV12-5,.,few,CASGLRLSSYNEQFF,TGTGCTAGTGGTTTGCGGCTGAGCTCCTACAATGAGCAGTTCTTC
TRBJ2-1,TRBV12-3/TRBV12-4,TRBD2,.,CASTPGLAGRSSYNEQFF,TGTGCCAGCACCCCGGGACTAGCGGGGCGGAGCTCCTACAATGAGCAGTTCTTC
TRBJ2-3,TRBV3-1,TRBD1,many,CASSPWPGTGEADTQYF,TGTGCCAGCAGCCCGTGGCCCGGGACAGGGGAAGCAGATACGCAGTATTTT
TRBJ2-1,TRBV7-9,TRBD1,few,CASSSSRYRDRANEQFF,TGTGCCAGCAGCTCTAGCCGGTACCGGGACAGAGCCAATGAGCAGTTCTTC
TRBJ1-6,TRBV12-3/TRBV12-4,.,.,CASRRGGGNSPLHF,TGTGCCAGCAGAAGGGGGGGTGGTAATTCACCCCTCCACTTT
TRBJ2-1,TRBV29-1,.,many,CSVGGLENANEQFF,TGCAGCGTTGGAGGGCTAGAGAATGCCAATGAACAGTTCTTC
TRBJ2-1,TRBV19,.,few,CASSIDWYNEQFF,TGTGCCAGTAGTATCGATTGGTACAATGAGCAGTTCTTC
TRBJ1-4,TRBV20-1,TRBD1,few,CSAITGGNEKLFF,TGCAGTGCTATTACAGGGGGCAATGAAAAACTGTTTTTT
TRBJ1-2,TRBV28,TRBD1,many,CASSLRGTGDYGYTF,TGTGCCAGCAGTTTAAGGGGGACAGGGGACTATGGCTACACCTTC
TRBJ1-6,TRBV12-3/TRBV12-4,.,.,CASSPGRDNSPLHF,TGTGCCAGCAGTCCGGGACGCGATAATTCACCCCTCCACTTT
TRBJ1-1,TRBV25-1,.,few,CASAKGPRAFF,TGTGCCAGCGCCAAAGGACCTCGAGCTTTCTTT
TRBJ2-1,TRBV5-5,.,few,CASSWPGDEQFF,TGTGCCAGCAGCTGGCCAGGGGATGAGCAGTTCTTC
TRBJ2-1,TRBV9,TRBD2,.,CASSPPTSGHNEQFF,TGTGCCAGCAGCCCTCCTACTAGCGGCCACAATGAGCAGTTCTTC
TRBJ1-6,TRBV27,.,.,CASSSEQSLFYNSPLHF,TGTGCCAGCAGTTCCGAACAGAGCTTATTCTATAATTCACCCCTCCACTTT
TRBJ1-4,TRBV7-9,TRBD1,few,CASSRGTAEGEKLFF,TGTGCCAGCAGCCGTGGGACAGCTGAGGGAGAAAAACTGTTTTTT
TRBJ2-3,TRBV20-1,TRBD1,.,CSAWTGDTDTQYF,TGCAGTGCCTGGACAGGGGACACAGATACGCAGTATTTT
TRBJ2-3,TRBV20-1,TRBD2,few,CSARTSGVTDTQYF,TGCAGTGCTCGGACTAGCGGTGTCACAGATACGCAGTATTTT
TRBJ1-5,TRBV28,.,.,CASSFRAKGSYQPQHF,TGTGCCAGCAGTTTTAGGGCCAAGGGGTCATATCAGCCCCAGCATTTT
TRBJ2-7,TRBV4-2,.,few,CASSLKAENEQYF,TGTGCCAGCAGCCTTAAGGCTGAAAACGAGCAGTACTTC
TRBJ1-1,TRBV20-1,TRBD1,.,CSARVAVGLFRDRVATEAFF,TGCAGTGCTAGAGTTGCGGTGGGCTTGTTCCGGGACAGGGTGGCCACTGAAGCTTTCTTT
TRBJ1-1,TRBV29-1,TRBD1,many,CSVTTGVTEAFF,TGCAGCGTGACGACAGGGGTCACTGAAGCTTTCTTT
TRBJ2-3,TRBV7-3,.,few,CASSLQRAGVGGADTQYF,TGTGCCAGCAGCTTACAAAGGGCGGGAGTAGGGGGAGCAGATACGCAGTATTTT
TRBJ2-1,TRBV7-2,TRBD2,few,CASSLVSGGRSYNEQFF,TGTGCCAGCAGCTTAGTCTCGGGAGGCCGCTCCTACAATGAGCAGTTCTTC
TRBJ1-2,TRBV12-3/TRBV12-4,TRBD1,few,CASSPGQGSFTF,TGTGCCAGCAGTCCGGGACAGGGGTCGTTCACCTTC
TRBJ1-4,TRBV20-1,TRBD1,.,CSARGKGDSGPEKLFF,TGCAGTGCTAGGGGGAAGGGGGACAGCGGACCCGAAAAACTGTTTTTT
TRBJ1-1,TRBV20-1,.,.,CSAPLGGSGDTEAFF,TGCAGTGCTCCCCTCGGGGGGTCCGGGGACACTGAAGCTTTCTTT